Listed here are 30 T cell receptor beta chains from one sample, sequenced in a study of graft-versus-host responses after intestinal transplantation. Sequenced by immunoSEQ multiplex PCR; TCRdb stores in-frame clones only, minus some. This sample has around 21,000 clones; about 41% occur once, and the top ten carry roughly 1.4%. Investigators plated around 200,000 CFSE-labeled responder cells together with around 200,000 irradiated stimulator cells labeled with violet dye. The sample consisted of alloreactive CD8+ T cells from a mixed lymphocyte reaction culture, taken before transplantation. The sample's subset: CFSE-low proliferating T cells sorted from roughly six-day pre-transplant mixed lymphocyte reaction (GvH or HvG direction). These receptors were taken from a human patient who was an organ donor for intestinal transplantation.

V is TRBV4-1 and J is TRBJ1-2, with TRBD1 matching over 8 bases. Germline values: CDR1 MGHRA, CDR2 YSYEKL. The V gene end was trimmed by 2 bases and the J gene end by 6 bases; junction bases not matched to a gene: 14. CDR3 length: 17 amino acids. The CDR3 region is CASSQTFLRTGRNGYTF. CDR3 nucleotide sequence: TGCGCCAGCAGCCAAACTTTCCTCCGGACAGGGCGAAATGGCTACACCTTC.

This clone came up a few times. The chain has TRBV5-1 and TRBJ2-1; 8 bases line up with TRBD1. CDR1 and CDR2 from the germline V gene are SGHRS and YFSETQ. After removal of 5 bases from V and 0 bases from J, the junction contained 13 bases not matched to a gene. CDR3 length equals 18 residues. Here the CDR3 DNA reads TGCGCCAGCAGAGGAGGGACAGGTTACGGGAGCTCCTACAATGAGCAGTTCTTC. Its translation is CASRGGTGYGSSYNEQFF.

This chain uses TRBV9 with TRBJ2-1; D possibly matches TRBD1 or TRBD2 (6 bases each). The CDR3 extends over 17 amino acids. V was pared by 5 bases and J by 0 bases, with 18 bases between. Looked up from germline, CDR1 is SGDLS and CDR2 is YYNGEE. Here the CDR3 DNA reads TGTGCCAGCAGTAAGGGGGGCGAGGGGAGCTCCTACAATGAGCAGTTCTTC. Amino acid sequence: CASSKGGEGSSYNEQFF.

This clone has a handful of counts. This CDR3 reads CASSYTRGTEAFF. CDR3 in DNA: TGTGCCAGCAGTTACACGAGGGGCACTGAAGCTTTCTTT. The V call is TRBV6-6, the J call TRBJ1-1; the D gene is possibly TRBD1 (5 bases). CDR1 and CDR2 (germline): MNHNY, SVGAGI (reference sequence). This CDR3 region has 13 residues. V gave up 2 bases and J gave up 4 bases, with 8 bases separating them.

The chain combines TRBV6-4 with TRBJ1-2, with TRBD1 identical over 8 bases. The CDR3 has 13 residues. J was trimmed by 2 bases and V by 10 bases; bases with no gene match: 6. From germline, CDR1 is MRHNA and CDR2 SNTAGT. CDR3 DNA sequence: TGTGCCACAAGCCGGGACAGGAACTATGGCTACACCTTC. This sequence encodes CATSRDRNYGYTF.

CDR3 loop: CASSHLRGLAFPGELFF. CDR3 DNA: TGCGCCAGCAGCCACCTTCGGGGGCTAGCATTCCCCGGGGAGCTGTTTTTT. The genes are TRBV4-1 and TRBJ2-2, with D perhaps being TRBD1 or TRBD2 (6 bases each). Germline assignment: CDR1 MGHRA and CDR2 YSYEKL. The CDR3 extends over 17 amino acids. Trimming cost V 3 bases and J 6 bases, with 20 bases left between them.

The rearrangement joins TRBV18 to TRBJ1-5; the D gene is possibly TRBD1 (5 bases). The CDR3 has 16 residues. V shed 3 bases and J shed 3 bases, with 15 bases lying between them. Per the germline V gene, CDR1 is KGHSH and CDR2 is LQKENI. The CDR3 is CASSPHRLGNNQPQHF. CDR3 coding DNA: TGTGCCAGCTCACCCCACAGGCTGGGTAACAATCAGCCCCAGCATTTT.

The genes are TRBV27 and TRBJ2-7; D ambiguous. The germline V gene has CDR1 MNHEY and CDR2 SMNVEV (reference sequence). Deletions cut 2 bases from V and 5 bases from J, with 16 bases between. The CDR3 spans 15 residues. The CDR3 loop is CASSLRAPGYHEQYF. The CDR3 nucleotides read TGTGCCAGCAGTTTAAGGGCTCCTGGTTACCACGAGCAGTACTTC.

The J gene is TRBJ2-1, the V gene TRBV30; TRBD2 aligns across 8 bases. Per the germline V gene, CDR1 is GTSNPN and CDR2 is SVGIG (reference sequence). The junction had 5 bases not matched to a gene; V was cut back by 0 bases and J by 7 bases. CDR3 size: 14 residues. The CDR3 DNA reads as TGTGCCTGGAGTGTCGGGGGGGAGGCGAATGAGCAGTTCTTC. The encoded protein is CAWSVGGEANEQFF.

The chain employs TRBV30 and TRBJ2-5; 14 bases are shared with TRBD2. The CDR3 covers 16 residues. V lost 8 bases, J lost 5 bases, and 13 bases stayed unmatched. The V gene's germline CDR1 is GTSNPN and CDR2 SVGIG (reference sequence). In nucleotides, the CDR3 is TGTGCCCTCCGACTAGCGGGAGGGCCCTCTGTGGAGACCCAGTACTTC. It yields the protein CALRLAGGPSVETQYF.

This rearrangement joins TRBV6-1 to TRBJ2-3, with D maybe TRBD1 (5 bases). The CDR3 runs to 15 residues. Deletions cut 4 bases from V and 4 bases from J, with 15 bases between. Germline CDR1 and CDR2: MNHNS and SASEGT. CDR3 coding DNA: TGTGCCAGCAGTGCTCAGGGTTTCATCTCAGATACGCAGTATTTT. Amino acids: CASSAQGFISDTQYF.

The chain couples TRBV4-1 to TRBJ2-1, with 14 bases aligning to TRBD2. V was clipped by 1 base and J by 8 bases; unmatched bases: 4. The CDR3 is 16 amino acids. Germline loops: CDR1 MGHRA, CDR2 YSYEKL. The DNA of the CDR3 is TGCGCCAGCAGCCAAGGACTAGCGGGAGGGGGGGATGAGCAGTTCTTC. Its translation: CASSQGLAGGGDEQFF.

The rearrangement uses TRBV11-2 and TRBJ2-4; D gene unclear. There are 13 residues in the CDR3. CDR1 is SGHAT, CDR2 FQNNGV, per germline. With 3 bases removed from V and 9 bases from J, the gap between germline ends came to 12 bases. For the CDR3, the DNA is TGTGCCAGCAGCTTGAGCCCCGCGCGCATTCAGTACTTC. This gives the protein CASSLSPARIQYF.

This sequence joins TRBV4-3 and TRBJ2-5, with TRBD1 as a possible D gene (6 bases). Trimming shortened V by 5 bases and J by 1 base, and 11 bases separated the two germline ends. Germline CDR1 LGHNA, CDR2 YSLEER. The CDR3 runs to 14 residues. The DNA for the CDR3 is TGCGCCAGCAGCGGACGACAGGTCCAAGAGACCCAGTACTTC. It codes for CASSGRQVQETQYF.

This chain links TRBV2 with TRBJ1-1, with D possibly TRBD1 on 5 matching bases. Germline V CDR1 and CDR2: SNHLY, FYNNEI. This CDR3 spans 15 amino acids. V was cut by 6 bases and J by 5 bases, with 19 bases left in between. CDR3 nucleotide sequence: TGTGCCAGCAGCTCTGGGGCAGGGCGAGTAACTGAAGCTTTCTTT. As protein: CASSSGAGRVTEAFF.

The V call is TRBV27, the J call TRBJ1-4; 7 nucleotides line up with TRBD1. CDR1 is MNHEY, CDR2 SMNVEV, per germline (reference sequence). This CDR3 contains 15 residues. The J segment lost 4 bases and the V segment lost 0 bases, leaving 2 bases of the junction unmatched. The CDR3 reads CASSLSGQFNEKLFF. The CDR3 DNA follows: TGTGCCAGCAGTTTATCGGGACAGTTTAATGAAAAACTGTTTTTT. Supplemented by reference TRBV27 and TRBJ1-4, the full variable domain reads EAQVTQNPRYLITVTGKKLTVTCSQNMNHEYMSWYRQDPGLGLRQIYYSMNVEVTDKGDVPEGYKVSRKEKRNFPLILESPSPNQTSLYFCASSLSGQFNEKLFFGSGTQLSVL.

The chain couples TRBV6-5 to TRBJ2-2; 8 bases are a match to TRBD1. Trimming at V came to 9 bases and at J to 3 bases, leaving 6 bases not matched to a gene. The CDR3 loop spans 14 amino acids. Germline V gene sequence: CDR1 MNHEY, CDR2 SVGAGI. The CDR3 protein is CASGQGVDTGELFF. CDR3 bases: TGTGCCAGTGGACAGGGAGTGGACACCGGGGAGCTGTTTTTT.

The chain combines TRBV28 with TRBJ2-7; 11 bases line up with TRBD2. V lost 4 bases, J lost 3 bases, and 20 bases stayed unmatched. Looked up from germline, CDR1 is MDHEN and CDR2 is SYDVKM. The CDR3 runs 20 residues. The CDR3 DNA sequence: TGTGCCAGCAGTTCCCGACCGCTACTAGCGGGAGTGAATGAGTACTACGAGCAGTACTTC. Protein sequence: CASSSRPLLAGVNEYYEQYF.

In its sample, this clone ranks as medium-sized. The chain recombines TRBV28 with TRBJ1-4; D gene ambiguous. The V end was cut by 7 bases, the J end by 8 bases, with 20 bases between. In germline, CDR1 is MDHEN, CDR2 SYDVKM. The CDR3 is 15 residues long. This CDR3 reads CASTTLDRAEEKLFF. In DNA, the CDR3 is TGTGCCAGCACCACACTTGATCGGGCAGAGGAAAAACTGTTTTTT.

V usage is TRBV4-1 and J usage is TRBJ1-1; maybe TRBD1 (6 bases). Trimming removed 0 bases at V and 6 bases at J, with 17 bases between. In germline, CDR1 is MGHRA, CDR2 YSYEKL. This CDR3 region has 16 residues. CDR3 in DNA: TGCGCCAGCAGCCAAGATCCGGCAGGGGAATTTGCTGAAGCTTTCTTT. Translation: CASSQDPAGEFAEAFF.

In DNA, the CDR3 is TGTGCCAGCAGCTTAAAGGGGGAAAACTCGAACACTGAAGCTTTCTTT. Amino acids: CASSLKGENSNTEAFF. The chain employs TRBV7-3 and TRBJ1-1, with TRBD1 as a possible D gene (6 bases). The V gene lost 1 base and the J gene lost 1 base, with 13 bases spanning the gap. Germline CDR1 and CDR2: SGHTA and FQGTGA. The CDR3 has 16 residues.

Only a few counts were recorded for this clone. V is TRBV6-5 and J is TRBJ2-1; no clear D gene. Per germline, CDR1 MNHEY and CDR2 SVGAGI. Trimming took off 2 bases at V and 10 bases at J, with 6 bases between the two ends. The CDR3 is 11 amino acids. This CDR3 is CASSYAWEQFF. The CDR3 region has the DNA TGTGCCAGCAGTTACGCGTGGGAGCAGTTCTTC.

Remarks on this clone: An end of the junction differs from the germline gene, which may be a read error. J is TRBJ2-7 and V is TRBV4-1; 7 bases are shared with TRBD1. Looked up from germline, CDR1 is MGHRA and CDR2 is YSYEKL. The CDR3 runs 14 residues. Here the CDR3 DNA reads TGTGCCAGCAGCCCAACAGGGGATTCTTACGAGCAGTACTTC. This codes for CASSPTGDSYEQYF.

This clone was recorded a few times. CDR3 nucleotide sequence: TGTGCCAGCAGTCTTCACCGGGACAGGGTGGACGAGCAGTACTTC. As protein: CASSLHRDRVDEQYF. The V call is TRBV6-5, the J call TRBJ2-7, with TRBD1 matching over 9 bases. The CDR3 has 15 amino acids. After removal of 5 bases from V and 5 bases from J, the junction contained 10 bases not matched to a gene. Germline CDR1 MNHEY, CDR2 SVGAGI.

This clone was seen a single time. J is TRBJ2-2 and V is TRBV5-8, with D possibly being TRBD1 (5 bases). Trimming pared 7 bases from V and 7 bases from J, leaving 17 bases between. Per the germline V gene, CDR1 is SGHTS and CDR2 is YDEGEE. The length of the CDR3 is 14 residues. The DNA of the CDR3 is TGTGCCAGCGCGATTTCAGGGTTCGGCGGGGAGCTGTTTTTT. This gives the protein CASAISGFGGELFF.

The CDR3 region has the DNA TGCGCCAGCAGGGCGGTCAACTACAATGAGCAGTTCTTC. Protein sequence: CASRAVNYNEQFF. The gene calls are TRBV10-1 and TRBJ2-1, with D uncertain. From germline, CDR1 is WNHNN and CDR2 SYGVQD (reference sequence). The CDR3 extends over 13 amino acids. V was trimmed by 6 bases and J by 3 bases, leaving 9 bases between them.

This clone was counted only a few times. The J gene is TRBJ2-7, the V gene TRBV11-2, with D hard to call. Trimming removed 1 base at V and 4 bases at J, with 8 bases between. The germline V gene has CDR1 SGHAT and CDR2 FQNNGV. CDR3 length equals 13 residues. In DNA, the CDR3 is TGTGCCAGCAGCTTAGGGGGTGGGTACGAGCAGTACTTC. Translating it yields CASSLGGGYEQYF.

This chain links TRBV11-2 with TRBJ2-1; 7 bases map to TRBD1. J lost 1 base, V lost 1 base, and 10 bases had no gene match. Germline loops: CDR1 SGHAT, CDR2 FQNNGV. This CDR3 spans 18 amino acids. This chain's CDR3 is CASSLVLGQVNSYNEQFF. As DNA, the CDR3 is TGTGCCAGCAGCTTAGTCCTCGGACAGGTTAATTCCTACAATGAGCAGTTCTTC. Full variable domain (outside the CDR3, taken from reference TRBV11-2 and TRBJ2-1): EAGVAQSPRYKIIEKRQSVAFWCNPISGHATLYWYQQILGQGPKLLIQFQNNGVVDDSQLPKDRFSAERLKGVDSTLKIQPAKLEDSAVYLCASSLVLGQVNSYNEQFFGPGTRLTVL.

The chain has TRBV27 and TRBJ2-7; 9 bases agree with TRBD2. This CDR3 comprises 13 residues. The V gene end was trimmed by 8 bases and the J gene end by 4 bases; junction bases not matched to a gene: 6. Germline-derived CDR1 and CDR2 are MNHEY and SMNVEV (reference sequence). As DNA, the CDR3 is TGTGCCAGCTCAAGCGGGAGGATGTACGAGCAGTACTTC. It encodes CASSSGRMYEQYF.

In this sample, this clone turned up once. This chain joins TRBV10-3 and TRBJ2-1; 9 nucleotides match TRBD2. This CDR3 is built from 17 residues. The ends lost 2 bases at V and 4 bases at J; junction bases unmatched: 9. The germline CDR1 and CDR2 sequences are ENHRY and SYGVKD. The CDR3 DNA follows: TGTGCCATCAGTGAGCCTCCGGCGGCGGGAGGGTACAATGAGCAGTTCTTC. It is translated as CAISEPPAAGGYNEQFF.